Sequencing of this T cell receptor beta chain was carried out in a study of breast tumors, draining lymph nodes, adjacent tissues. Findings of the study overall: Luminal-like breast cancer showed significantly higher tumor–nontumor repertoire similarity than basal-like.

V dropped 4 bases and J dropped 6 bases, with 22 bases sitting between them. CDR3 length equals 16 residues. Per the germline V gene, CDR1 is LGHDT and CDR2 is YNNKEL (reference sequence). TCRdb re-derived calls from the multiplex PCR reads in MiXCR, one entry per CDR3 protein. Of roughly 220,000 distinct CDR3 sequences listed, 34% are singletons. Breast cancer patients provided tissue from their axillary draining lymph nodes. This clonotype was found a few times. Antigen unknown. This clonotype was sampled from a female donor with breast cancer. Some clones in this sample may be carry-over from other donors' samples. Sequencing input: axillary lymph node tissue. This chain uses TRBV3-1 with TRBJ2-7; either TRBD1 or TRBD2 may fit D (5 bases each). This CDR3 is CASSPMSGTALPEQYF. CDR3 nucleotides: TGTGCCAGCAGCCCGATGTCCGGGACGGCGCTCCCCGAGCAGTACTTC.